Presented here are 29 T cell receptor beta chains from one specimen sequenced in a study of blood T cell repertoires in COVID-19. TCRdb's table, derived via immunoSEQ multiplex PCR, lists solely in-frame clones and lacks some. The sample has around 400,000 clones; around nine tenths are singletons. The sample consisted of PBMCs or T cells enriched from blood (not recorded which). Every receptor here comes from a woman between 18 and 29 years old who had been exposed to COVID-19.

The rearrangement joins TRBV4-3 to TRBJ2-1; 12 positions match TRBD2. Germline lookup yields CDR1 LGHNA and CDR2 YSLEER. V was clipped by 0 bases and J by 6 bases; unmatched bases: 15. This CDR3 has 20 amino acids. In nucleotides, the CDR3 is TGCGCCAGCAGCCAAGACCCAACCCTAGCGGGGGGGCTTCGGGCCAATGAGCAGTTCTTC. Residues: CASSQDPTLAGGLRANEQFF.

This clone was detected only a few times. V gene TRBV2 combines with J gene TRBJ1-2; TRBD1 agrees at 9 bases. Germline CDR1 is SNHLY and CDR2 is FYNNEI. J was trimmed by 8 bases and V by 6 bases; bases with no gene match: 10. The CDR3 covers 14 residues. CDR3: CASSTGGAAGGYTF. The DNA of the CDR3 is TGTGCCAGCAGCACAGGGGGCGCTGCAGGAGGCTACACCTTC.

This clone was detected a few times. The rearrangement uses TRBV12-3 or TRBV12-4 and TRBJ1-5; D remains ambiguous. The CDR3 covers 11 residues. The V and J ends lost 3 bases and 6 bases respectively, with 3 bases between them. Here the CDR3 reads CASSFGQPQHF. CDR3 coding DNA: TGTGCCAGCAGTTTCGGTCAGCCCCAGCATTTT.

V gene TRBV4-2 combines with J gene TRBJ2-1; weak D call: TRBD2 (5 bases). Trimming stripped 0 bases from V and 7 bases from J, with 13 bases between. There are 15 residues in the CDR3. Germline V gives CDR1 LGHNA, CDR2 YNFKEQ. DNA of the CDR3: TGTGCCAGCAGCCAAGACTCCCTAGCTATGAATGAGCAGTTCTTC. This gives the protein CASSQDSLAMNEQFF.

This clone showed up just once. V and J are TRBV5-1 and TRBJ2-2; TRBD2 agrees at 8 bases. The CDR3 has 16 residues. From germline, CDR1 is SGHRS and CDR2 YFSETQ. V lost 4 bases and J lost 1; bases outside the gene matches: 6. For the CDR3, the DNA is TGCGCCAGCAGCGTTACTAGCGGCCTGAACACCGGGGAGCTGTTTTTT. Amino acids: CASSVTSGLNTGELFF.

The chain recombines TRBV10-1 with TRBJ2-3, with 10 bases aligning to TRBD2. V gave up 0 bases and J gave up 4 bases; unmatched junction bases: 1. Per germline, CDR1 WNHNN and CDR2 SYGVQD (reference sequence). The CDR3 consists of 15 residues. CDR3 residues: CASSESSGGPDTQYF. The CDR3 bases are TGCGCCAGCAGTGAGTCTAGCGGGGGGCCAGATACGCAGTATTTT.

This clone showed up just once. The chain couples TRBV11-1 to TRBJ2-7, with D tentatively TRBD1 (5 bases). Germline values: CDR1 SGHAT, CDR2 FQDESV (reference sequence). V was pared by 2 bases and J by 3 bases, with 11 bases between. There are 14 residues in the CDR3. CDR3 in amino acids: CASSLSQGVYEQYF. The CDR3 bases are TGTGCCAGCAGCTTAAGCCAGGGTGTCTACGAGCAGTACTTC.

The chain recombines TRBV9 with TRBJ2-1; D might be TRBD2 (5 bases). This CDR3 spans 15 amino acids. The V end lost 3 bases, the J end lost 8 bases, and 18 bases lay between the germline ends. From germline, CDR1 is SGDLS and CDR2 YYNGEE. CDR3 protein: CASSELPTSFHEQFF. CDR3 bases: TGTGCCAGCAGCGAGTTACCCACTAGTTTCCATGAGCAGTTCTTC. The full variable domain, completed using reference TRBV9 and TRBJ2-1, is DSGVTQTPKHLITATGQRVTLRCSPRSGDLSVYWYQQSLDQGLQFLIQYYNGEERAKGNILERFSAQQFPDLHSELNLSSLELGDSALYFCASSELPTSFHEQFFGPGTRLTVL.

This rearrangement joins TRBV24-1 to TRBJ2-1, with D unclear. Trimming shortened V by 5 bases and J by 2 bases, and 12 bases separated the two germline ends. The CDR3 is 15 residues long. Germline loops: CDR1 KGHDR, CDR2 SFDVKD. CDR3 protein: CATSGYAETYNEQFF. CDR3 in DNA: TGTGCCACCAGTGGGTACGCGGAGACCTACAATGAGCAGTTCTTC.

The V and J genes are TRBV28 and TRBJ1-2, with D perhaps matching TRBD1 (5 bases). The germline V gene encodes CDR1 MDHEN and CDR2 SYDVKM. The V and J ends lost 1 base and 3 bases respectively, with 27 bases between them. This CDR3 has 20 residues. CDR3 DNA sequence: TGTGCCAGCAGTTTATATCTCCCCGGCCCCTGGCAGGGTGAAGACTATGGCTACACCTTC. Residues: CASSLYLPGPWQGEDYGYTF.

V gene TRBV28 combines with J gene TRBJ1-5; D is possibly TRBD1 (6 bases). Per the germline V gene, CDR1 is MDHEN and CDR2 is SYDVKM. Trimming removed 6 bases from V and 11 bases from J, with 14 bases in between. This CDR3 region has 12 residues. CDR3 loop: CASSERGKAQHF. The CDR3 DNA follows: TGTGCCAGCAGCGAAAGGGGGAAGGCCCAGCATTTT.

This chain uses TRBV7-3 with TRBJ2-1; 9 nucleotides line up with TRBD2. After removal of 3 bases from V and 7 bases from J, the junction contained 10 bases not matched to a gene. This CDR3 has 16 amino acids. The germline gives CDR1 SGHTA, CDR2 FQGTGA. CDR3 protein: CASSFLAGAGINEQFF. In nucleotides, the CDR3 is TGTGCCAGCAGCTTTTTAGCGGGGGCAGGTATTAATGAGCAGTTCTTC.

The chain links TRBV6-5 to TRBJ1-1; D gene uncertain. The CDR3 has 15 amino acids. Germline CDR1 is MNHEY and CDR2 is SVGAGI. The V end was cut by 7 bases, the J end by 4 bases, with 19 bases between. CDR3 nucleotides: TGTGCCAGCACCCTTACGGCGGGGATCGGCACTGAAGCTTTCTTT. Translated, it gives CASTLTAGIGTEAFF.

In DNA form, the CDR3 reads TGTGCCAGCAGCTTTTCTCGGGAAACGTCCTACGAGCAGTACTTC. This encodes CASSFSRETSYEQYF. The chain uses TRBV11-2 and TRBJ2-7; weak D call: TRBD2 (5 bases). Germline assignment: CDR1 SGHAT and CDR2 FQNNGV. Deletions cut 3 bases from V and 1 base from J, with 13 bases between. The CDR3 contains 15 residues. Full variable domain (missing parts from reference TRBV11-2 and TRBJ2-7): EAGVAQSPRYKIIEKRQSVAFWCNPISGHATLYWYQQILGQGPKLLIQFQNNGVVDDSQLPKDRFSAERLKGVDSTLKIQPAKLEDSAVYLCASSFSRETSYEQYFGPGTRLTVT.

The chain employs TRBV5-1 and TRBJ2-1; 7 nucleotides align to TRBD2. This CDR3 spans 15 amino acids. CDR1 is SGHRS, CDR2 YFSETQ, per germline. Trimming cost V 8 bases and J 1 base; bases outside gene matches: 9. The DNA of the CDR3 is TGCGCCAGATTTAGCGGGTACCTTTCCTACAATGAGCAGTTCTTC. Encoded protein: CARFSGYLSYNEQFF.

This clone was seen a few times. The chain links TRBV15 to TRBJ2-7; the match to TRBD2 covers 7 bases. V dropped 5 bases and J dropped 5; count of bases not matched to a gene: 3. The CDR3 contains 12 residues. Looked up from germline, CDR1 is LNHNV and CDR2 is YYDKDF (reference sequence). The DNA for the CDR3 is TGTGCCACCAGCGGGACTAATCACGAGCAGTACTTC. Protein product: CATSGTNHEQYF.

V gene TRBV4-1 combines with J gene TRBJ1-1; no clear D. This CDR3 region has 15 residues. Trimming took off 1 base at V and 1 base at J, with 10 bases between the two ends. Germline assignment: CDR1 MGHRA and CDR2 YSYEKL. The DNA of the CDR3 is TGCGCCAGCAGCCAAGCTCAGACGGGGAACACTGAAGCTTTCTTT. Its protein is CASSQAQTGNTEAFF.

Concerning this clone itself: This sample also contains other DNA sequences that code for the same CDR3. The rearrangement uses TRBV5-4 and TRBJ2-3, with 10 bases aligning to TRBD2. Germline lookup yields CDR1 SGHNT and CDR2 YYREEE (reference sequence). The CDR3 length is 16 residues. The V segment lost 4 bases and the J segment 2 bases; nucleotides outside the gene matches: 7. CDR3 in DNA: TGTGCCAGCAGCCCCTTAGCGGGAGGCGCCACAGATACGCAGTATTTT. Encoded protein: CASSPLAGGATDTQYF. Complete variable domain (other parts from reference TRBV5-4 and TRBJ2-3): ETGVTQSPTHLIKTRGQQVTLRCSSQSGHNTVSWYQQALGQGPQFIFQYYREEENGRGNFPPRFSGLQFPNYSSELNVNALELDDSALYLCASSPLAGGATDTQYFGPGTRLTVL.

This rearrangement joins TRBV28 to TRBJ2-3; TRBD2 matches 10 bases. CDR3 length: 18 amino acids. Germline CDR1 and CDR2: MDHEN and SYDVKM. The V segment lost 1 base and the J segment 3 bases; nucleotides outside the gene matches: 10. DNA for the CDR3: TGTGCCAGCAGTTTATCCAGCGGGAGGGCCCTCGGGACAGATACGCAGTATTTT. Translating gives CASSLSSGRALGTDTQYF.

This rearrangement joins TRBV29-1 to TRBJ2-7; D not certain. V gave up 5 bases and J gave up 0 bases, with 11 bases separating them. This CDR3 is built from 13 residues. Germline V lookup: CDR1 SQVTM, CDR2 ANQGSEA. The CDR3 here is CSVTLISSYEQYF. The CDR3 DNA is TGCAGCGTTACCCTCATTAGCTCCTACGAGCAGTACTTC.

The CDR3 nucleotides are TGTGCCAGCAGCTTAGAACGGGAGGGTGACAATGAGCAGTTCTTC. Translation: CASSLEREGDNEQFF. J is TRBJ2-1 and V is TRBV7-9; TRBD2 matches 8 bases. Trimming cost V 1 base and J 5 bases; bases outside gene matches: 4. CDR1 and CDR2 (germline): SEHNR, FQNEAQ (reference sequence). The CDR3 totals 15 residues.

V usage is TRBV25-1 and J usage is TRBJ2-3, with a possible D match to TRBD2 (6 bases). Trimming stripped 4 bases from V and 4 bases from J, with 12 bases between. This CDR3 has 14 residues. Germline lookup yields CDR1 MGHDK and CDR2 SYGVNS. In DNA form, the CDR3 reads TGTGCCAGCAGTGTTGGAGGGGCCGCAGATACGCAGTATTTT. Its protein is CASSVGGAADTQYF.

The chain employs TRBV11-2 and TRBJ1-1; D gene ambiguous. The CDR3 is 13 amino acids. V lost 5 bases and J lost 2, with 9 bases in between. Germline CDR1 reads SGHAT; CDR2 reads FQNNGV. CDR3 loop: CASSLRLNTEAFF. In DNA, the CDR3 is TGTGCCAGCAGCCTCAGGCTTAACACTGAAGCTTTCTTT. Variable domain in full (rest from reference TRBV11-2 and TRBJ1-1): EAGVAQSPRYKIIEKRQSVAFWCNPISGHATLYWYQQILGQGPKLLIQFQNNGVVDDSQLPKDRFSAERLKGVDSTLKIQPAKLEDSAVYLCASSLRLNTEAFFGQGTRLTVV.

The chain joins TRBV19 to TRBJ2-7; D is perhaps TRBD2 (6 bases). This CDR3 region has 14 residues. The germline V gene encodes CDR1 LNHDA and CDR2 SQIVND (reference sequence). V shed 8 bases and J shed 7 bases, with 21 bases lying between them. The CDR3 is CASGLFAGGREQYF. CDR3 sequence (DNA): TGTGCCAGTGGGCTATTCGCCGGAGGGCGAGAGCAGTACTTC.

The chain has TRBV18 and TRBJ1-1; 7 bases map to TRBD1. The CDR3 spans 14 residues. The germline V gene encodes CDR1 KGHSH and CDR2 LQKENI. The V and J ends lost 5 bases and 5 bases, in that order; junction bases with no gene match: 8. CDR3 residues: CASSAQTGLTEAFF. The DNA for the CDR3 is TGTGCCAGCTCAGCCCAGACAGGGCTGACTGAAGCTTTCTTT.

The chain combines TRBV30 with TRBJ1-1, with a tentative D call TRBD1 (5 bases). Germline V gene data show CDR1 as GTSNPN and CDR2 as SVGIG (reference sequence). The V end was cut by 3 bases, the J end by 2 bases, with 10 bases between. The CDR3 is 13 residues long. The CDR3 nucleotides are TGTGCCTGGAGCAGGGTTCGCAACACTGAAGCTTTCTTT. Its translation is CAWSRVRNTEAFF.

V is TRBV7-2 and J is TRBJ2-3, with 8 bases identical to TRBD1. The V and J ends lost 4 bases and 5 bases, in that order; junction bases with no gene match: 11. Germline assignment: CDR1 SGHTA and CDR2 FQGNSA. The CDR3 has 16 amino acids. The CDR3 is CASSSRRQGAKDTQYF. CDR3 nucleotides: TGTGCCAGCAGCTCCCGACGGCAGGGGGCTAAAGATACGCAGTATTTT.

This chain joins TRBV14 and TRBJ1-4; 8 bases align to TRBD1. Germline values: CDR1 SGHDN, CDR2 FVKESK. J was trimmed by 5 bases and V by 0 bases; bases with no gene match: 11. The CDR3 spans 18 residues. CDR3 loop: CASSQDLEGQGINEKLFF. The CDR3, as DNA: TGTGCCAGCAGCCAAGATCTTGAAGGACAGGGAATAAATGAAAAACTGTTTTTT.

About this clone: Distinct nucleotide sequences in the sample also encode this CDR3. The chain carries TRBV18 and TRBJ1-4; 8 bases fit TRBD1. Trimming removed 2 bases from V and 5 bases from J; junction bases left unmatched: 1. The germline V gene has CDR1 KGHSH and CDR2 LQKENI. The CDR3 is 14 amino acids. The CDR3 DNA is TGTGCCAGCTCACCAGGGACAGGAAATGAAAAACTGTTTTTT. It specifies CASSPGTGNEKLFF.